These T cell receptor beta chains were read from a single sample in a study of T cell changes during pregnancy in multiple sclerosis. Sequencing was performed with immunoSEQ multiplex PCR; in TCRdb, only in-frame clones are kept and a portion is missing. The profile shows approximately 93,000 clones, approximately 90% of them singletons. The specimen was peripheral blood, collected in the first trimester of pregnancy. The receptors were sampled from a female donor in good health, enrolled as a control in a pregnancy study. Each CDR3 is given with its conserved first and last residue. The order of the fields is clone size, J gene, D gene, V gene, CDR3 DNA, CDR3 protein. The D gene is left open where the match is weak. Only part of the rows carry a size: once, few, many, or a class if the clone is expanded.

clone size: .
J gene: TRBJ1-1
D gene: .
V gene: TRBV29-1
CDR3 DNA: TGCAGCGTTGGCCGGGACACATTGAACACTGAAGCTTTCTTT
CDR3 protein: CSVGRDTLNTEAFF

clone size: .
J gene: TRBJ2-5
D gene: .
V gene: TRBV4-1
CDR3 DNA: TGCGCCAGCAGCCATCCCGACAGAGAGACCCAGTACTTC
CDR3 protein: CASSHPDRETQYF

clone size: .
J gene: TRBJ2-2
D gene: .
V gene: TRBV30
CDR3 DNA: TGTGCCTGGAGTGTATGGGTGGGGAACAGGGCCGGGGAGCTGTTTTTT
CDR3 protein: CAWSVWVGNRAGELFF

clone size: .
J gene: TRBJ2-7
D gene: TRBD2
V gene: TRBV9
CDR3 DNA: TGTGCCAGCAGCGAAGCCGGGACTACCTACGAGCAGTACTTC
CDR3 protein: CASSEAGTTYEQYF

clone size: .
J gene: TRBJ2-7
D gene: TRBD1
V gene: TRBV28
CDR3 DNA: TGTGCCAGCAGCAGGACAGGGGGCTCCTACGAGCAGTACTTC
CDR3 protein: CASSRTGGSYEQYF

clone size: .
J gene: TRBJ1-5
D gene: TRBD1
V gene: TRBV7-9
CDR3 DNA: TGTGCCAGCAGCTTCGGACAGGGCCATCAGCCCCAGCATTTT
CDR3 protein: CASSFGQGHQPQHF

clone size: .
J gene: TRBJ2-5
D gene: TRBD1
V gene: TRBV7-2
CDR3 DNA: TGTGCCAGCAGCTTAGACAGGGGGCGGACGGAGACCCAGTACTTC
CDR3 protein: CASSLDRGRTETQYF

clone size: .
J gene: TRBJ2-7
D gene: .
V gene: TRBV28
CDR3 DNA: TGTGCCAGCAGTCCCCGCGGCTACGAGCAGTACTTC
CDR3 protein: CASSPRGYEQYF

clone size: few
J gene: TRBJ2-5
D gene: TRBD1
V gene: TRBV4-3
CDR3 DNA: TGCGCCAGCAGCCAGGGTACAGGGGGCCGTGGGGAGACCCAGTACTTC
CDR3 protein: CASSQGTGGRGETQYF

clone size: .
J gene: TRBJ2-2
D gene: TRBD2
V gene: TRBV30
CDR3 DNA: TGTGCCTGGAATAGCGGGGGGTTGGAGACCGGGGAGCTGTTTTTT
CDR3 protein: CAWNSGGLETGELFF

clone size: .
J gene: TRBJ1-4
D gene: .
V gene: TRBV6-5
CDR3 DNA: TGTGCCAGCAGTTACAACACCCGTAATGAAAAACTGTTTTTT
CDR3 protein: CASSYNTRNEKLFF

clone size: .
J gene: TRBJ1-6
D gene: .
V gene: TRBV19
CDR3 DNA: TGTGCCAGTAGCATCAGTTGGAGCTCCTATAATTCACCCCTCCACTTT
CDR3 protein: CASSISWSSYNSPLHF

clone size: once
J gene: TRBJ2-1
D gene: TRBD2
V gene: TRBV4-2
CDR3 DNA: TGTGCCAGCAGCCCGGGACTAGCTGTCAGTGAGCAGTTCTTC
CDR3 protein: CASSPGLAVSEQFF

clone size: .
J gene: TRBJ1-6
D gene: TRBD1
V gene: TRBV5-1
CDR3 DNA: TGCGCCAGCAGCACACAGGGGTCCTATAATTCACCCCTCCACTTT
CDR3 protein: CASSTQGSYNSPLHF